This T cell receptor (beta chain) was profiled in a study of CD8 T cells in Susac syndrome. Study-level findings and limits: The study acknowledged a relatively small number of individuals in its TCR sequencing and HLA analysis.

With random hexamers, reverse transcription was performed on 0.5 to 1 ug of RNA. One entry per CDR3 protein results from TCRdb running MiXCR on the immunoSEQ multiplex PCR reads. The data contain roughly 140,000 distinct CDR3 sequences, just under 97% of them singletons. A remark on this clonotype: No antigen is known for it.

Unmatched junction bases numbered 7, after V lost 10 bases and J lost 4 bases. Germline values: CDR1 LNHDA, CDR2 SQIVND (reference sequence). The CDR3 totals 14 residues. V gene TRBV19 combines with J gene TRBJ2-6; 7 nucleotides line up with TRBD2. The specimen was CD8+ T cells from PBMCs. The TCR originated in a human donor with multiple sclerosis. The CDR3 sequence is CATREEDGANVLTF. The CDR3 coding sequence is TGTGCCACCCGGGAGGAGGACGGGGCCAACGTCCTGACTTTC. Variable domain in full (rest from reference TRBV19 and TRBJ2-6): DGGITQSPKYLFRKEGQNVTLSCEQNLNHDAMYWYRQDPGQGLRLIYYSQIVNDFQKGDIAEGYSVSREKKESFPLTVTSAQKNPTAFYLCATREEDGANVLTFGAGSRLTVL.